Each of the 23 T cell receptor beta chains below was sequenced from the same sample in a study of radiation and T cells in renal cell carcinoma. Some clones are missing from TCRdb's copy, which holds only in-frame ones; the method was immunoSEQ multiplex PCR. The data hold some 150,000 clones, with around 90% observed a single time. Specified time point: blood 2 weeks post-SBRT. Treatment meaning: 15 Gy SBRT to primary tumor, nephrectomy 4 weeks later. The specimen comprised blood, sampled from a patient whose treatment included radiotherapy and nephrectomy. The receptors stem from a woman aged 45-65 years with renal cell carcinoma.

The table lists this clone with a count of one. This chain connects TRBV9 to TRBJ1-3; D not resolved. The germline V gene has CDR1 SGDLS and CDR2 YYNGEE. This CDR3 spans 14 amino acids. V was trimmed by 0 bases and J by 5 bases, leaving 9 bases between them. CDR3 residues: CASSVGPQRNTIYF. CDR3 DNA sequence: TGTGCCAGCAGCGTAGGTCCCCAACGAAACACCATATATTTT.

This clone has only one observation. The gene calls are TRBV5-1 and TRBJ2-3; unclear D gene. This CDR3 has 14 residues. V dropped 1 base and J dropped 2 bases, with 8 bases sitting between them. CDR1 and CDR2 (germline): SGHRS, YFSETQ. The chain's CDR3 is CASSLMTFTDTQYF. The CDR3 DNA reads as TGCGCCAGCAGCTTGATGACGTTCACAGATACGCAGTATTTT.

The V and J genes are TRBV7-2 and TRBJ2-2, with D tentatively TRBD1 (6 bases). Germline lookup yields CDR1 SGHTA and CDR2 FQGNSA. The CDR3 covers 15 residues. Trimming removed 2 bases at V and 1 base at J, with 8 bases between. Written as DNA, the CDR3 is TGTGCCAGCAGCTTACCGGGACAGAACACCGGGGAGCTGTTTTTT. It translates to CASSLPGQNTGELFF.

The chain combines TRBV19 with TRBJ2-7, with D unclear. Trimming took 5 bases from V and 6 from J, leaving 14 bases between them. Per the germline V gene, CDR1 is LNHDA and CDR2 is SQIVND (reference sequence). This CDR3 spans 13 amino acids. CDR3 in amino acids: CASSDTSSREQYF. The CDR3 nucleotides are TGTGCCAGTAGTGACACATCCTCTCGCGAGCAGTACTTC. Full variable domain (rest looked up from reference TRBV19 and TRBJ2-7): DGGITQSPKYLFRKEGQNVTLSCEQNLNHDAMYWYRQDPGQGLRLIYYSQIVNDFQKGDIAEGYSVSREKKESFPLTVTSAQKNPTAFYLCASSDTSSREQYFGPGTRLTVT.

The chain joins TRBV5-1 to TRBJ2-5, with D tentatively TRBD1 (6 bases). The CDR3 is made up of 13 amino acids. V was trimmed by 3 bases and J by 2 bases, leaving 8 bases between them. CDR1 SGHRS and CDR2 YFSETQ come from the germline V gene. The chain's CDR3 is CASSWTDQETQYF. In nucleotides, the CDR3 is TGCGCCAGCAGCTGGACAGATCAAGAGACCCAGTACTTC.

V and J are TRBV4-2 and TRBJ2-7, with D perhaps matching TRBD1 or TRBD2 (6 bases each). CDR3 length: 17 residues. In germline, CDR1 is LGHNA, CDR2 YNFKEQ. V was pared by 1 base and J by 0 bases, with 16 bases between. The DNA of the CDR3 is TGTGCCAGCAGCCAAGGTCGTTTAGGGGGGAGCTCCTACGAGCAGTACTTC. As protein: CASSQGRLGGSSYEQYF.

The chain recombines TRBV27 with TRBJ2-7; D might be TRBD1 (6 bases). There are 14 residues in the CDR3. V was clipped by 3 bases and J by 6 bases, with 15 bases between them. Germline-derived CDR1 and CDR2 are MNHEY and SMNVEV (reference sequence). In DNA form, the CDR3 reads TGTGCCAGCAGTTTTTTACAGGGAATGGGCGAGCAGTACTTC. Protein sequence: CASSFLQGMGEQYF.

This chain connects TRBV7-2 to TRBJ2-4; perhaps TRBD2 as D (5 bases). V lost 2 bases and J 6 bases, leaving 11 bases between the germline ends. The V gene's germline CDR1 is SGHTA and CDR2 FQGNSA. This CDR3 has 14 residues. The CDR3 is CASSLTGIGNIQYF. The CDR3 DNA is TGTGCCAGCAGCTTAACGGGGATAGGAAACATTCAGTACTTC.

The rearrangement joins TRBV11-2 to TRBJ1-1; TRBD1 agrees at 7 bases. The V segment lost 5 bases and the J segment 0 bases; nucleotides outside the gene matches: 6. Germline CDR1 and CDR2: SGHAT and FQNNGV. The CDR3 is 15 amino acids. The CDR3 loop reads CASSPRQGLNTEAFF. DNA for the CDR3: TGTGCCAGCAGCCCTCGACAGGGCTTGAACACTGAAGCTTTCTTT.

The CDR3 here is CASSYSMGGKEEKLFF. The CDR3 nucleotides are TGTGCCAGCAGTTACTCGATGGGGGGAAAGGAAGAAAAACTGTTTTTT. This chain links TRBV6-5 with TRBJ1-4, with D possibly being TRBD1 (5 bases). V was pared by 0 bases and J by 8 bases, with 16 bases between. The length of the CDR3 is 16 residues. CDR1 is MNHEY, CDR2 SVGAGI, per germline.

This sequence joins TRBV18 and TRBJ1-1, with D uncertain. This CDR3 has 13 residues. V was shortened by 6 bases and J by 2 bases, with 10 bases between the two germline ends. From germline, CDR1 is KGHSH and CDR2 LQKENI. CDR3 sequence reads: CASSRAENTEAFF. Written as DNA, the CDR3 is TGTGCCAGCTCCCGTGCGGAAAACACTGAAGCTTTCTTT.

The chain is built from TRBV14 and TRBJ1-1, with D hard to call. Germline-derived CDR1 and CDR2 are SGHDN and FVKESK. This CDR3 has 14 residues. V was cut by 0 bases and J by 5 bases, with 10 bases left in between. CDR3 residues: CASSQDISRTEAFF. The DNA for the CDR3 is TGTGCCAGCAGCCAAGATATTTCTAGGACTGAAGCTTTCTTT. Based on the CDR3 plus reference TRBV14 and TRBJ1-1, the full variable domain is EAGVTQFPSHSVIEKGQTVTLRCDPISGHDNLYWYRRVMGKEIKFLLHFVKESKQDESGMPNNRFLAERTGGTYSTLKVQPAELEDSGVYFCASSQDISRTEAFFGQGTRLTVV.

The chain has TRBV28 and TRBJ1-5, with D uncertain. CDR3 size: 14 residues. V was pared by 6 bases and J by 0 bases, with 9 bases between. CDR1 and CDR2 from the germline V gene are MDHEN and SYDVKM. CDR3 amino acids: CASRKGFSNQPQHF. In DNA form, the CDR3 reads TGTGCCAGCAGAAAAGGGTTTAGCAATCAGCCCCAGCATTTT.

In the case of this clone: The sample contains more than one DNA sequence encoding this CDR3. The chain combines TRBV5-1 with TRBJ1-6; D not resolved. Germline V CDR1 and CDR2: SGHRS, YFSETQ. The CDR3 sequence is 15 residues long. The V and J ends lost 0 bases and 0 bases respectively, with 4 bases between them. This chain's CDR3 is CASSLEGSYNSPLHF. The CDR3 coding sequence is TGCGCCAGCAGCTTGGAGGGCTCCTATAATTCACCCCTCCACTTT. The whole variable domain, remainder taken from reference TRBV5-1 and TRBJ1-6, is KAGVTQTPRYLIKTRGQQVTLSCSPISGHRSVSWYQQTPGQGLQFLFEYFSETQRNKGNFPGRFSGRQFSNSRSEMNVSTLELGDSALYLCASSLEGSYNSPLHFGNGTRLTVT.

The chain is built from TRBV7-6 and TRBJ2-3; D perhaps matches TRBD1 (6 bases). Trimming stripped 4 bases from V and 4 bases from J, with 15 bases between. Germline CDR1 is SGHVS and CDR2 is FNYEAQ. The CDR3 spans 15 residues. CDR3 protein: CASSSPGVPADTQYF. CDR3 in DNA: TGTGCCAGCAGCTCCCCAGGGGTTCCCGCAGATACGCAGTATTTT.

The chain has TRBV5-6 and TRBJ2-5; no reliable D call. There are 14 residues in the CDR3. Per the germline V gene, CDR1 is SGHDT and CDR2 is YYEEEE. Trimming removed 2 bases from V and 1 base from J, with 9 bases in between. The CDR3 sequence is CASSFTGSQETQYF. The CDR3 coding sequence is TGTGCCAGCAGCTTTACCGGGTCCCAAGAGACCCAGTACTTC.

J is TRBJ1-2 and V is TRBV14; D is undetermined. This CDR3 is built from 15 residues. V lost 0 bases and J 4 bases, leaving 12 bases between the germline ends. From germline, CDR1 is SGHDN and CDR2 FVKESK. For the CDR3, the DNA is TGTGCCAGCAGCCAAGAGGACCTAGCAGGCTATGGCTACACCTTC. Amino acid sequence: CASSQEDLAGYGYTF.

The chain employs TRBV7-8 and TRBJ2-7; 10 bases are shared with TRBD1. This CDR3 has 15 amino acids. Germline V gene lookup returns CDR1 SGHVS and CDR2 FQNEAQ. V was pared by 5 bases and J by 3 bases, with 7 bases of the junction left unmatched. CDR3 in DNA: TGTGCCAGCAGCACTGGACAGGGGGGAAACTACGAGCAGTACTTC. It translates to CASSTGQGGNYEQYF.

The chain carries TRBV7-2 and TRBJ2-1, with a possible D match to TRBD2 (5 bases). This CDR3 contains 17 residues. Germline values: CDR1 SGHTA, CDR2 FQGNSA. Trimming pared 7 bases from V and 8 bases from J, leaving 27 bases between. The CDR3 bases are TGTGCCAGCAACCTAGCTCTGGAGGCATTATCCTCGGATGAGCAGTTCTTC. Amino acids: CASNLALEALSSDEQFF.

The V call is TRBV11-2, the J call TRBJ2-5; D is unclear. Trimming shortened V by 7 bases and J by 5 bases, and 14 bases separated the two germline ends. The CDR3 consists of 13 residues. CDR1 is SGHAT and CDR2 is FQNNGV in the germline V gene. The CDR3 is CASTYWASETQYF. As DNA, the CDR3 is TGTGCCAGCACCTACTGGGCCTCGGAGACCCAGTACTTC.

The rearrangement uses TRBV25-1 and TRBJ2-1, with 10 bases aligning to TRBD2. With V trimmed by 6 bases and J by 8 bases, 7 bases remained unmatched. The CDR3 loop spans 14 amino acids. The germline V gene has CDR1 MGHDK and CDR2 SYGVNS. This chain's CDR3 is CASRSGGAPHEQFF. The CDR3 coding sequence is TGTGCCAGCAGAAGCGGGGGGGCTCCCCATGAGCAGTTCTTC. The entire variable domain, with the rest obtained from reference TRBV25-1 and TRBJ2-1, is as follows: EADIYQTPRYLVIGTGKKITLECSQTMGHDKMYWYQQDPGMELHLIHYSYGVNSTEKGDLSSESTVSRIRTEHFPLTLESARPSHTSQYLCASRSGGAPHEQFFGPGTRLTVL.

The rearrangement joins TRBV19 to TRBJ1-2; no clear D. Germline V CDR1 and CDR2: LNHDA, SQIVND (reference sequence). The germline V and J ends were trimmed by 5 bases and 7 bases, with 11 bases remaining between them. There are 12 residues in the CDR3. CDR3 sequence reads: CASSRGDGGYTF. CDR3 sequence (DNA): TGTGCCAGTAGTCGGGGTGACGGTGGCTACACCTTC.

The chain uses TRBV19 and TRBJ2-7, with D possibly matching TRBD1 (6 bases). The CDR3 sequence is 13 residues long. The V gene lost 5 bases and the J gene lost 1 base, with 9 bases spanning the gap. Germline V gene lookup returns CDR1 LNHDA and CDR2 SQIVND (reference sequence). The CDR3 loop is CASSPRGSYEQYF. CDR3 DNA sequence: TGTGCCAGTAGTCCCAGGGGATCCTACGAGCAGTACTTC.